Following are 22 T cell receptor beta chains from one sample sequenced in a study of blood T cell repertoires in COVID-19. TCRdb keeps only in-frame clones here, not all; method: immunoSEQ multiplex PCR. Among 300,000 to 350,000 clones listed, about 86% were seen once. The sample taken for sequencing was peripheral blood. These TCRs come from a young man with active or convalescent COVID-19.

CDR3 sequence reads: CASSQGQGASLGTEAFF. The DNA of the CDR3 is TGTGCCAGCAGCCAAGGACAGGGGGCGTCCCTTGGGACTGAAGCTTTCTTT. This rearrangement joins TRBV4-2 to TRBJ1-1; TRBD1 aligns across 10 bases. Germline V gives CDR1 LGHNA, CDR2 YNFKEQ. The ends lost 1 base at V and 5 bases at J; junction bases unmatched: 10. The CDR3 sequence is 17 residues long.

The chain recombines TRBV12-3 or TRBV12-4 with TRBJ1-2; TRBD1 matches at 8 bases. The CDR3 loop spans 13 amino acids. V shed 5 bases, J shed 5 bases, and the junction held 4 bases outside the gene matches. CDR3 in DNA: TGTGCCAGCAGTGCGAGGACAGGGTATGGCTACACCTTC. This sequence encodes CASSARTGYGYTF.

This chain connects TRBV12-2 to TRBJ1-2. TRBV12-2 is noted as a pseudogene. The CDR3 is made up of 13 amino acids. The CDR3 DNA sequence: TGTGCAAGTCGCCAAAAAACGGCGGGTGGCTACACCTTC. The encoded protein is CASRQKTAGGYTF.

This clone appeared a few times. The chain couples TRBV5-4 to TRBJ1-2; tentatively, D is TRBD1 (5 bases). The germline gives CDR1 SGHNT, CDR2 YYREEE (reference sequence). Trimming shortened V by 0 bases and J by 3 bases, and 6 bases separated the two germline ends. This CDR3 region has 13 residues. The CDR3 protein is CASSLGGDYGYTF. CDR3 sequence (DNA): TGTGCCAGCAGCTTGGGGGGGGACTATGGCTACACCTTC.

The chain uses TRBV5-1 and TRBJ1-1; D unclear. The CDR3 contains 13 residues. V lost 0 bases to trimming and J lost 7 bases, with 10 bases between them. Germline assignment: CDR1 SGHRS and CDR2 YFSETQ. CDR3 loop: CASSLGIENEAFF. CDR3 nucleotides: TGCGCCAGCAGCTTGGGAATAGAGAATGAAGCTTTCTTT.

V is TRBV9 and J is TRBJ2-1; 11 bases agree with TRBD2. CDR1 and CDR2 (germline): SGDLS, YYNGEE. The CDR3 is 15 amino acids. The V gene end was trimmed by 2 bases and the J gene end by 9 bases; junction bases not matched to a gene: 7. The CDR3 coding sequence is TGTGCCAGCAGCGTTAGCGGGAGGGCCTCGGGTGAGCAGTTCTTC. Its translation is CASSVSGRASGEQFF.

The chain has TRBV30 and TRBJ1-1; TRBD1 matches at 10 bases. There are 13 residues in the CDR3. J lost 7 bases, V lost 1 base, and 3 bases had no gene match. CDR1 and CDR2 from the germline V gene are GTSNPN and SVGIG (reference sequence). CDR3 sequence: CAWSGQGAFEAFF. For the CDR3, the DNA is TGTGCCTGGAGTGGACAGGGGGCTTTTGAAGCTTTCTTT.

The rearrangement joins TRBV29-1 to TRBJ2-1; D perhaps matches TRBD2 (6 bases). The CDR3 extends over 12 amino acids. V shed 3 bases and J shed 7 bases, with 10 bases lying between them. Germline V gene lookup returns CDR1 SQVTM and CDR2 ANQGSEA. DNA of the CDR3: TGCAGCGTTGAGGAGGGGAGGAATGAGCAGTTCTTC. This sequence encodes CSVEEGRNEQFF.

This clone has only a few counts. The rearrangement joins TRBV15 to TRBJ1-5, with D possibly TRBD1 on 6 matching bases. Germline V gene sequence: CDR1 LNHNV, CDR2 YYDKDF (reference sequence). Trimming took 0 bases from V and 7 from J, leaving 10 bases between them. The CDR3 is 14 amino acids. CDR3: CATSRDGGGQPQHF. The CDR3 bases are TGTGCCACCAGCAGAGATGGGGGCGGGCAGCCCCAGCATTTT.

This chain joins TRBV6-2 or TRBV6-3 and TRBJ1-2; D perhaps matches TRBD1 (6 bases). Germline V gene data show CDR1 as MNHEY and CDR2 as SVGEGT. Trimming shortened V by 0 bases and J by 7 bases, and 15 bases separated the two germline ends. CDR3 length: 15 residues. The CDR3 reads CASSYSFGGQLGYTF. DNA for the CDR3: TGTGCCAGCAGTTACTCTTTCGGGGGGCAGCTTGGCTACACCTTC.

This chain links TRBV5-4 with TRBJ1-1; the match to TRBD1 covers 9 bases. The V segment lost 4 bases and the J segment 11 bases; nucleotides outside the gene matches: 12. The CDR3 is 14 residues long. Per germline, CDR1 SGHNT and CDR2 YYREEE (reference sequence). CDR3: CASSPGTGTDGAFF. CDR3 in DNA: TGTGCCAGCAGCCCCGGGACAGGGACAGACGGGGCTTTCTTT.

V and J are TRBV7-2 and TRBJ1-6, with D perhaps matching TRBD1 (5 bases). The CDR3 consists of 16 residues. Germline lookup yields CDR1 SGHTA and CDR2 FQGNSA. The V and J ends lost 7 bases and 10 bases respectively, with 23 bases between them. The chain's CDR3 is CASNPNGERGGSPLHF. The CDR3, as DNA: TGTGCCAGCAATCCGAACGGGGAAAGGGGAGGCTCACCCCTCCACTTT.

This clone was seen a handful of times. This CDR3 is CASSDEKLFF. CDR3 bases: TGTGCCAGCAGCGATGAAAAACTGTTTTTT. The chain uses TRBV28 and TRBJ1-4; unclear D gene. The CDR3 covers 10 residues. V was shortened by 6 bases and J by 6 bases, with 2 bases between the two germline ends. The germline V gene encodes CDR1 MDHEN and CDR2 SYDVKM.

This clone was seen just once. The V call is TRBV28, the J call TRBJ1-5, with a possible D match to TRBD1 (6 bases). V was cut by 6 bases and J by 3 bases, with 9 bases left in between. This CDR3 contains 13 residues. Germline values: CDR1 MDHEN, CDR2 SYDVKM. The CDR3 DNA reads TGTGCCAGCAGCCGGACAGTCAATCAGCCCCAGCATTTT. As protein: CASSRTVNQPQHF. The variable domain in full, completed from reference TRBV28 and TRBJ1-5, reads DVKVTQSSRYLVKRTGEKVFLECVQDMDHENMFWYRQDPGLGLRLIYFSYDVKMKEKGDIPEGYSVSREKKERFSLILESASTNQTSMYLCASSRTVNQPQHFGDGTRLSIL.

The CDR3 spells CASSRGQLNNEQFF. CDR3 coding DNA: TGCGCCAGCAGCCGGGGACAGCTAAACAATGAGCAGTTCTTC. This chain links TRBV4-3 with TRBJ2-1; 7 positions match TRBD1. V lost 4 bases to trimming and J lost 5 bases; unmatched junction nucleotides: 5. Germline V lookup: CDR1 LGHNA, CDR2 YSLEER. The CDR3 sequence is 14 residues long.

CDR3 in amino acids: CASSPRTGQNTEAFF. The CDR3 bases are TGTGCCAGTAGTCCGAGGACAGGGCAGAACACTGAAGCTTTCTTT. The V gene is TRBV19, the J gene TRBJ1-1; 8 bases agree with TRBD1. Unmatched junction bases numbered 6, after V lost 5 bases and J lost 1 base. CDR3 length: 15 amino acids. CDR1 and CDR2 from the germline V gene are LNHDA and SQIVND (reference sequence).

The V and J genes are TRBV7-6 and TRBJ1-1, with D perhaps TRBD1 (6 bases). The CDR3 is 18 amino acids. Germline loops: CDR1 SGHVS, CDR2 FNYEAQ. V was cut by 5 bases and J by 6 bases, with 28 bases left in between. The CDR3 loop reads CASSGGGTPPTPKPEAFF. The CDR3 bases are TGTGCCAGCAGCGGGGGAGGGACACCACCTACGCCTAAGCCTGAAGCTTTCTTT.

The V and J genes are TRBV3-1 (or the pseudogene TRBV3-2) and TRBJ2-7; D may be TRBD1 (6 bases). Germline V gene data show CDR1 as LGHDT and CDR2 as YNNKEL (reference sequence). This CDR3 is 15 amino acids long. V lost 1 base, J lost 5 bases, and 15 bases lay in between. The CDR3 DNA is TGTGCCAGCAGCCAAGCCGCGGTCAGGGGACACGAGCAGTACTTC. Translating gives CASSQAAVRGHEQYF.

CDR3 protein: CASSERTGVEKLFF. In DNA, the CDR3 is TGTGCCAGCAGTGAAAGGACAGGGGTAGAAAAACTGTTTTTT. J is TRBJ1-4 and V is TRBV6-1, with TRBD1 matching over 9 bases. The CDR3 is 14 amino acids. V shed 2 bases, J shed 8 bases, and the junction held 3 bases outside the gene matches. Germline V CDR1 and CDR2: MNHNS, SASEGT.

At least ten counts were recorded for this clone. The chain is built from TRBV4-2 and TRBJ1-2; possibly TRBD1 for D (6 bases). Trimming pared 6 bases from V and 2 bases from J, leaving 10 bases between. This CDR3 comprises 13 residues. CDR1 and CDR2 (germline): LGHNA, YNFKEQ. In nucleotides, the CDR3 is TGTGCCAGCAGTTATCAGGGGAACTATGGCTACACCTTC. Amino acids: CASSYQGNYGYTF.

The V call is TRBV24-1, the J call TRBJ2-1, with 9 nucleotides matching TRBD2. The germline gives CDR1 KGHDR, CDR2 SFDVKD. Germline trimming cut 5 bases from V and 7 bases from J; bases unmatched to any gene: 5. This CDR3 is 14 amino acids long. The DNA for the CDR3 is TGTGCCACCAGTGCGCCTAGCGGGGTGAATGAGCAGTTCTTC. Residues: CATSAPSGVNEQFF.

The chain is built from TRBV7-2 and TRBJ2-7; D is unresolved. CDR1 and CDR2 from the germline V gene are SGHTA and FQGNSA. With 5 bases removed from V and 3 bases from J, the gap between germline ends came to 17 bases. CDR3 length: 15 amino acids. The CDR3, as DNA: TGTGCCAGCAGCCCATCCACCGACTCTTACTACGAGCAGTACTTC. The encoded protein is CASSPSTDSYYEQYF.